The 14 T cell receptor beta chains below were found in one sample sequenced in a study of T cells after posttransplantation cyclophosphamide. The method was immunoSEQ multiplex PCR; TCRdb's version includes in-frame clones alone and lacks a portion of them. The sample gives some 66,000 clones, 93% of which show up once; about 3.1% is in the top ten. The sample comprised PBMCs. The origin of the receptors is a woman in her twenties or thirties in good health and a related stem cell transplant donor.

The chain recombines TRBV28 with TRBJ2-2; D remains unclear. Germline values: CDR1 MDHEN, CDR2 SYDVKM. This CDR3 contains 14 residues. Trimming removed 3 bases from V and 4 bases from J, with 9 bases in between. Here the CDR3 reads CASSLNSLTGELFF. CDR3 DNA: TGTGCCAGCAGTTTGAACAGCCTCACCGGGGAGCTGTTTTTT.

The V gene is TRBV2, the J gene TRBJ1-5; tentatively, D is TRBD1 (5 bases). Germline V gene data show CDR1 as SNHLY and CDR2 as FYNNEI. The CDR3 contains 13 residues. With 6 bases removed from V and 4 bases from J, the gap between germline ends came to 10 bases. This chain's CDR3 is CASRGHGNQPQHF. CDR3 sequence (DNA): TGTGCCAGCAGGGGGCACGGGAATCAGCCCCAGCATTTT.

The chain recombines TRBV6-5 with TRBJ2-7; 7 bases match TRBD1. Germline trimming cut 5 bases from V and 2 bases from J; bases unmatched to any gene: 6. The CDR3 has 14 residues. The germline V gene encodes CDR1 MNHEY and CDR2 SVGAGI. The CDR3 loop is CASSPRQGPYEQYF. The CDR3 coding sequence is TGTGCCAGCAGTCCCCGACAGGGTCCCTACGAGCAGTACTTC.

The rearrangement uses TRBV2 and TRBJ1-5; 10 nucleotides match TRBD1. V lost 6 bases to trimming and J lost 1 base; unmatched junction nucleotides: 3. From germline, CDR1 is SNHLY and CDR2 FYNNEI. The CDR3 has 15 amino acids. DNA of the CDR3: TGTGCCAGCAGCGGACAGGGGGGAAGCAATCAGCCCCAGCATTTT. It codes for CASSGQGGSNQPQHF.

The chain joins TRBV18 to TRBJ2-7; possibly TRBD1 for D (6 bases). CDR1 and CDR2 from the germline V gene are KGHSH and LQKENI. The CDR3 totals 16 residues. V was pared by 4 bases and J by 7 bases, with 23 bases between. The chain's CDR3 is CASSLIRGPPSDEQYF. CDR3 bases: TGTGCCAGCTCACTTATCAGGGGCCCCCCGTCGGATGAGCAGTACTTC.

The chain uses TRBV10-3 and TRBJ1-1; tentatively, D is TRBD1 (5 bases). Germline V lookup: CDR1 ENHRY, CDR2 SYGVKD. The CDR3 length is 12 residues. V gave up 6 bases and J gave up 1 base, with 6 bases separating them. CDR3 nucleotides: TGTGCCATCAGGGGACGGAACACTGAAGCTTTCTTT. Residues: CAIRGRNTEAFF.

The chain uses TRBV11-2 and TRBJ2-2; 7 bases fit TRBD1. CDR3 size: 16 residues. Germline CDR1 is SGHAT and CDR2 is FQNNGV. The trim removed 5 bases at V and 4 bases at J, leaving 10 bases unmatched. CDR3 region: CASSPARGRSTGELFF. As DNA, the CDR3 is TGTGCCAGCAGCCCTGCGAGGGGGCGCTCCACCGGGGAGCTGTTTTTT.

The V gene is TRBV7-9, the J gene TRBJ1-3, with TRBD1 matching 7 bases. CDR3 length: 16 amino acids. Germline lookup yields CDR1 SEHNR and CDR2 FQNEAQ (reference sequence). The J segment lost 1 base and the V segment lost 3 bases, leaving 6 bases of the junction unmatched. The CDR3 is CASSLTGLVSGNTIYF. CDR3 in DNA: TGTGCCAGCAGCTTGACAGGGCTAGTATCTGGAAACACCATATATTTT.

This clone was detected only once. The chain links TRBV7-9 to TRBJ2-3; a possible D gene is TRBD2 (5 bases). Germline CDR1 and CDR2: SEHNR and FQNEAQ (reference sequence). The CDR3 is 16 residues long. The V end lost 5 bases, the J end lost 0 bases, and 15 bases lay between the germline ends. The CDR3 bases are TGTGCCAGCAGCCCGGGTCCAGGACTTAGCACAGATACGCAGTATTTT. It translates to CASSPGPGLSTDTQYF.

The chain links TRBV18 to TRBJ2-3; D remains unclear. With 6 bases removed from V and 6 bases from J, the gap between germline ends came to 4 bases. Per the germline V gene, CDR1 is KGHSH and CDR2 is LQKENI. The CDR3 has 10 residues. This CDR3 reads CASSGDTQYF. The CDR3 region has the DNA TGTGCCAGCTCTGGGGATACGCAGTATTTT.

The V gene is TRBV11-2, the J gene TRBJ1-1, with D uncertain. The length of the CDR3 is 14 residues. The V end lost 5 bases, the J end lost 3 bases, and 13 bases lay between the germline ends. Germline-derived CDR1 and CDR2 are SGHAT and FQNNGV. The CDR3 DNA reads TGTGCCAGCAGCGCTCAAACCCATTACACTGAAGCTTTCTTT. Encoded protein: CASSAQTHYTEAFF.

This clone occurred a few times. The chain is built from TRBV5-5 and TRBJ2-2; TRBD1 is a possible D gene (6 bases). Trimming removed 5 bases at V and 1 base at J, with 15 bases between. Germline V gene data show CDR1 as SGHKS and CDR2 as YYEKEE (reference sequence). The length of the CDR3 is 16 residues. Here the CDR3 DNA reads TGTGCCAGCAGACCCGCCGGGACACTGAACACCGGGGAGCTGTTTTTT. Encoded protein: CASRPAGTLNTGELFF.

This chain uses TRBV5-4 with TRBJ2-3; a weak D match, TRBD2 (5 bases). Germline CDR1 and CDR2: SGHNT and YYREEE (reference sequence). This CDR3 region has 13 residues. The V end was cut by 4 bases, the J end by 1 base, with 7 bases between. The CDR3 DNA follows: TGTGCCAGCAGCGTCGGGGGCACAGATACGCAGTATTTT. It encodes CASSVGGTDTQYF. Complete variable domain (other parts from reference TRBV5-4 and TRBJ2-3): ETGVTQSPTHLIKTRGQQVTLRCSSQSGHNTVSWYQQALGQGPQFIFQYYREEENGRGNFPPRFSGLQFPNYSSELNVNALELDDSALYLCASSVGGTDTQYFGPGTRLTVL.

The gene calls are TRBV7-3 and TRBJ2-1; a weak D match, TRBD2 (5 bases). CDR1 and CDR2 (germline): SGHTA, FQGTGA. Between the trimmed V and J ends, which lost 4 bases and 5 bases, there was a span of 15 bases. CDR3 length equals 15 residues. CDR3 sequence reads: CASSSGVRGNNEQFF. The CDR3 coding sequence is TGTGCCAGCAGCTCCGGGGTCAGAGGCAACAATGAGCAGTTCTTC.